Described below is a single T cell receptor (beta chain) sequence and its context. Its antigen is currently unknown. The CDR3 sequence is 16 residues long. The V segment lost 3 bases and the J segment 3 bases; nucleotides outside the gene matches: 10. Germline-derived CDR1 and CDR2 are MDHEN and SYDVKM. This sample is drawn from a study of shared clonotypes between healthy human individuals. Study-wide results and caveats: Clonotypes that were shared across a handful of donors made up approximately 5% of naive CD4 clonotypes.

Every subset had its genomic DNA shared out evenly among several immunoSEQ plates. Produced via immunoSEQ multiplex PCR; TCRdb's table is partial and in-frame only. The sample has approximately 350,000 clones; under 80% are singletons. The sequencing input was memory CD4+ T cells sorted from blood. The subset was: CD45RA-negative fraction. The clonotype originates from a man aged 25-45 years in good health. This sequence joins TRBV28 and TRBJ1-1; 7 bases map to TRBD1. Here the CDR3 reads CASSFVVGRGDTEAFF. CDR3 DNA: TGTGCCAGCAGTTTTGTGGTGGGCAGGGGGGACACTGAAGCTTTCTTT.